The next 18 T cell receptor beta chains were all read from a single sample in a study of T cell responses to AZD1222 COVID-19 vaccine. Sequenced by immunoSEQ multiplex PCR; TCRdb stores in-frame clones only, minus some. The sample holds approximately 89,000 clones, around nine tenths seen once. The sample consisted of peripheral blood, taken 28 days after the second AZD1222 dose. All receptors come from an adult who received the AZD1222 COVID-19 vaccine.

A single count supports this clone. The V call is TRBV7-9, the J call TRBJ1-4; D is unresolved. The V gene lost 5 bases and the J gene lost 4 bases, with 11 bases spanning the gap. This CDR3 has 14 residues. CDR1 and CDR2 from the germline V gene are SEHNR and FQNEAQ (reference sequence). CDR3 region: CASSQPRLNEKLFF. DNA of the CDR3: TGTGCCAGCAGCCAACCCCGCCTTAATGAAAAACTGTTTTTT.

The genes are TRBV12-3 or TRBV12-4 and TRBJ2-7, with TRBD1 matching over 7 bases. V lost 9 bases and J lost 5; bases outside the gene matches: 4. This CDR3 comprises 11 residues. In DNA, the CDR3 is TGTGCCAGTCAACAGGGGCACGAGCAGTACTTC. Protein: CASQQGHEQYF.

DNA of the CDR3: TGCGCCAGCAGCTGGAGCGGGAGAGGTGAGACCGGGGAGCTGTTTTTT. Amino acids: CASSWSGRGETGELFF. The rearrangement joins TRBV5-1 to TRBJ2-2, with 8 bases identical to TRBD2. The ends lost 3 bases at V and 5 bases at J; junction bases unmatched: 9. CDR1 is SGHRS, CDR2 YFSETQ, per germline. The CDR3 extends over 16 amino acids.

The chain links TRBV3-1 (or the pseudogene TRBV3-2) to TRBJ1-1; D unclear. The CDR3 totals 13 residues. Germline V lookup: CDR1 LGHDT, CDR2 YNNKEL (reference sequence). Trimming left V 9 bases short and J 0 bases short, with 11 bases between. The DNA of the CDR3 is TGTGCCAGTTCAGGTTTTATGAACACTGAAGCTTTCTTT. Amino acids: CASSGFMNTEAFF.

This clone has at least ten counts. The CDR3 sequence: CASSLVSNQPQHF. The CDR3 nucleotides are TGTGCCAGCAGCTTAGTGAGCAATCAGCCCCAGCATTTT. This chain joins TRBV7-9 and TRBJ1-5; no definite D call. Germline-derived CDR1 and CDR2 are SEHNR and FQNEAQ (reference sequence). This CDR3 has 13 residues. Trimming took 1 base from V and 1 from J, leaving 2 bases between them.

The chain combines TRBV29-1 with TRBJ2-1, with 8 bases aligning to TRBD1. CDR1 and CDR2 from the germline V gene are SQVTM and ANQGSEA. The CDR3 is 12 amino acids. The junction had 4 bases not matched to a gene; V was cut back by 6 bases and J by 6 bases. The CDR3 here is CSVGTGPNEQFF. In nucleotides, the CDR3 is TGCAGCGTGGGGACAGGCCCCAATGAGCAGTTCTTC.

This chain joins TRBV19 and TRBJ1-2; 7 bases align to TRBD1. CDR3 length: 15 residues. V was pared by 6 bases and J by 0 bases, with 7 bases of the junction left unmatched. Germline CDR1 LNHDA, CDR2 SQIVND (reference sequence). In DNA, the CDR3 is TGTGCCAGTAGCCCACAGGGGTCCCCTAACTATGGCTACACCTTC. Translated, it gives CASSPQGSPNYGYTF.

This rearrangement joins TRBV19 to TRBJ2-1; 7 nucleotides align to TRBD1. The CDR3 loop spans 14 amino acids. Germline trimming cut 5 bases from V and 6 bases from J; bases unmatched to any gene: 7. Germline V gene sequence: CDR1 LNHDA, CDR2 SQIVND (reference sequence). CDR3 sequence (DNA): TGTGCCAGTAGTGGTAGGGGGCTTATCAATGAGCAGTTCTTC. Translating it yields CASSGRGLINEQFF.

The CDR3 loop reads CASSPGGSYNEQFF. As DNA, the CDR3 is TGTGCCAGCAGCCCGGGGGGGTCCTACAATGAGCAGTTCTTC. This sequence joins TRBV6-5 and TRBJ2-1; 8 bases line up with TRBD2. The CDR3 contains 14 residues. The J segment lost 1 base and the V segment lost 6 bases, leaving 2 bases of the junction unmatched. Germline CDR1 and CDR2: MNHEY and SVGAGI.

This clone was counted between two and nine times. The chain has TRBV5-1 and TRBJ1-4; 10 bases line up with TRBD1. The CDR3 is 14 amino acids. The V gene's germline CDR1 is SGHRS and CDR2 YFSETQ. With V trimmed by 5 bases and J by 8 bases, 6 bases remained unmatched. The CDR3 nucleotides read TGCGCCAGCAGTACCGGGACAGGGGAGGAAAAACTGTTTTTT. Protein: CASSTGTGEEKLFF.

The CDR3 is CASSPFSGRPDTQYF. As DNA, the CDR3 is TGTGCCAGCTCACCCTTCAGCGGGAGACCAGATACGCAGTATTTT. The chain is built from TRBV18 and TRBJ2-3, with 8 bases identical to TRBD2. V shed 3 bases and J 4 bases; nucleotides not matched to a gene: 6. Germline values: CDR1 KGHSH, CDR2 LQKENI. The CDR3 consists of 15 residues.

The rearrangement links TRBV7-6 to TRBJ2-3, with 9 bases fitting TRBD1. CDR3 length: 14 residues. V lost 6 bases, J lost 5 bases, and 6 bases stayed unmatched. Looked up from germline, CDR1 is SGHVS and CDR2 is FNYEAQ. This CDR3 reads CASRTGGLGDTQYF. As DNA, the CDR3 is TGTGCCAGCAGAACAGGGGGCTTGGGAGATACGCAGTATTTT.

The CDR3 loop is CAWRRPGQDLYGYTF. CDR3 DNA sequence: TGTGCCTGGAGGCGACCGGGACAGGACCTATATGGCTACACCTTC. This chain uses TRBV30 with TRBJ1-2, with 8 bases matching TRBD1. V lost 3 bases to trimming and J lost 5 bases; unmatched junction nucleotides: 11. The CDR3 totals 15 residues. From germline, CDR1 is GTSNPN and CDR2 SVGIG (reference sequence).

The chain carries TRBV6-5 and TRBJ1-5; D remains unclear. The germline gives CDR1 MNHEY, CDR2 SVGAGI. The CDR3 has 13 amino acids. Trimming shortened V by 5 bases and J by 2 bases, and 7 bases separated the two germline ends. The CDR3 DNA is TGTGCCAGCAGTCAACAAGGCAATCAGCCCCAGCATTTT. Its translation is CASSQQGNQPQHF.

The chain joins TRBV18 to TRBJ1-1; D unclear. This CDR3 is 12 amino acids long. Germline loops: CDR1 KGHSH, CDR2 LQKENI. The germline V and J ends were trimmed by 4 bases and 1 base, with 4 bases remaining between them. In nucleotides, the CDR3 is TGTGCCAGCTCACAAGGGAACACTGAAGCTTTCTTT. Amino acids: CASSQGNTEAFF.

The chain couples TRBV13 to TRBJ1-4; the D gene is possibly TRBD1 (5 bases). CDR1 is PRHDT, CDR2 FYEKMQ, per germline (reference sequence). This CDR3 contains 14 residues. Between the trimmed V and J ends, which lost 4 bases and 12 bases, there was a span of 18 bases. The CDR3 nucleotides read TGTGCCAGCAGCTCCCGAGGACATCGGAAGGAACTGTTTTTT. The encoded protein is CASSSRGHRKELFF.

V usage is TRBV30 and J usage is TRBJ1-2; D is undetermined. The CDR3 contains 14 residues. V lost 4 bases to trimming and J lost 3 bases, with 15 bases between them. Germline values: CDR1 GTSNPN, CDR2 SVGIG (reference sequence). CDR3 loop: CAWKTRQPYYGYTF. In nucleotides, the CDR3 is TGTGCCTGGAAAACAAGGCAGCCTTACTATGGCTACACCTTC.

A single count supports this clone. This chain uses TRBV28 with TRBJ1-5; 7 bases line up with TRBD1. Germline V gene sequence: CDR1 MDHEN, CDR2 SYDVKM. The V and J ends lost 6 bases and 7 bases, in that order; junction bases with no gene match: 9. The CDR3 sequence is 14 residues long. CDR3: CASSPPGGRQPQHF. CDR3 bases: TGTGCCAGCAGCCCCCCAGGGGGGAGGCAGCCCCAGCATTTT.